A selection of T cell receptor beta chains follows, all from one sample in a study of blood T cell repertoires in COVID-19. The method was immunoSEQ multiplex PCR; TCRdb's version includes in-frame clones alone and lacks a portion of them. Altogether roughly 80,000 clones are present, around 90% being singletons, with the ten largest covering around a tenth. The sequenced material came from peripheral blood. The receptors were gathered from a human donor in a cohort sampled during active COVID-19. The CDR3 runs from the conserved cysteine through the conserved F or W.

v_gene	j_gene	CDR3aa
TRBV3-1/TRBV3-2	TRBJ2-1	CASTGGAQGDEQFF
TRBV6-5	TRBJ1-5	CASSYAGLDQPQHF
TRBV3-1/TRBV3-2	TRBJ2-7	CASSQPGPYEQYF
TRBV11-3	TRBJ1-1	CASSLVGGNEAFF
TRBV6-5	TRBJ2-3	CASSETGLDTQYF
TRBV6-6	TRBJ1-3	CASTPQGVRFGNTIYF
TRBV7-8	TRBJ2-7	CASSLGSGSYEQYF
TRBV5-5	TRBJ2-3	CASSFPGLHSTDTQYF
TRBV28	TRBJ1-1	CATLTEMNTEAFF
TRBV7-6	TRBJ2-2	CATVPRFNTGELFF
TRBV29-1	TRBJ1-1	CSVPRGTGGEQNTEAFF
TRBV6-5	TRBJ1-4	CASSSLAGRKEKLFF
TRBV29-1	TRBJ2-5	CSVEEPGSHHETQYF
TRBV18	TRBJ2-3	CASSPLASGGSDTQYF
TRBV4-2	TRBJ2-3	CASSPGQNTDTQYF
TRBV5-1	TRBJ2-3	CASSLTSGGTDTQYF
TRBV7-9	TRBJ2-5	CASSPEGWRGRQETQYF
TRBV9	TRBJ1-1	CASSVEQGAMNTEAFF
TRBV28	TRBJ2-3	CASRLAGGPDTQYF
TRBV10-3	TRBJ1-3	CAISWDRKISGNTIYF
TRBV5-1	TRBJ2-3	CASSSTGGISTDTQYF
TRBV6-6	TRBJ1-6	CASSRQGESGNSPLHF